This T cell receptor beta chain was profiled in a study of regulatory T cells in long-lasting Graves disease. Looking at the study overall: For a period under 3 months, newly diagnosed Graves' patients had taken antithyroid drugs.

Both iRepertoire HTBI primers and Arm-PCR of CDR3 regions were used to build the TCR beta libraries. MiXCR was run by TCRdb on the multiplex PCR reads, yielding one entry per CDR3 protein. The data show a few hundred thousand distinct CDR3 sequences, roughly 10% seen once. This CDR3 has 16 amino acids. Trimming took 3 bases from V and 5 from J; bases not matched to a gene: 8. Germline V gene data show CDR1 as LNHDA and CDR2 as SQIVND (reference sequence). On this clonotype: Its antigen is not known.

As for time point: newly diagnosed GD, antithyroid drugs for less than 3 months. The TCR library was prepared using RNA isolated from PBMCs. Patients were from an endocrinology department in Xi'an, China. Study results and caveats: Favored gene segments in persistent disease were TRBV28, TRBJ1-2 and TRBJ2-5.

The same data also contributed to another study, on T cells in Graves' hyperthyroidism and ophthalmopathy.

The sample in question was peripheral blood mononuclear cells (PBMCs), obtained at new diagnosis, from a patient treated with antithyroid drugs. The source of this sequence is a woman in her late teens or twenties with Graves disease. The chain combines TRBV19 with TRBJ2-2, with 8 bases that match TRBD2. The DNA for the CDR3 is TGTGCCAGTAGTATCTCCGGGACTAGGGTTACCGGGGAGCTGTTTTTT. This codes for CASSISGTRVTGELFF.